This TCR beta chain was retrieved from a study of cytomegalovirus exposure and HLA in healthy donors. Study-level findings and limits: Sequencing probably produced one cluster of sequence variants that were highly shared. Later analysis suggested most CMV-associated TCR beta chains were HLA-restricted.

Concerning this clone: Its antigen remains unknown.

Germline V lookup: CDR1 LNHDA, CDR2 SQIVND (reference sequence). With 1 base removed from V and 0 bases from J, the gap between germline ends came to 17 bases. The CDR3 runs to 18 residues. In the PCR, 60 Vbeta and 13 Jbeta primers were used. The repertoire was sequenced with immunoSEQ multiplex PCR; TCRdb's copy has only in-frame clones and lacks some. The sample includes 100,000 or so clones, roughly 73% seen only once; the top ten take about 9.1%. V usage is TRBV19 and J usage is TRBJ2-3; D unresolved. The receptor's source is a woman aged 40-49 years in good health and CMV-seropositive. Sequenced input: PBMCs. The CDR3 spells CASSIAPHSISSTDTQYF. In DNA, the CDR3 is TGTGCCAGTAGTATAGCCCCCCACTCCATTTCTAGCACAGATACGCAGTATTTT.